This paragraph covers one TCR beta chain sequence. This clone's antigen is unknown. No base qualities exist here, and no much larger clone lies one base off it. The entry originates in a study of shared T cell receptors in the human thymus (dated by TCRdb to about 2021). Turning to the overall study: The study examined how the human thymus generates shared, self-reactive T-cell receptor alpha chains.

The method was the immunoSEQ multiplex PCR assay. The table was pulled from immuneACCESS by TCRdb, which kept in-frame rearrangements only. Such tables lose some clones; where checked, under half of the loss comes from unresolved V genes, and the rest has no known cause. The sample table lists roughly 560,000 clones, around three quarters of them with a count of one. Less than 0.015% of the sample is taken by the ten largest. Unmatched junction bases come to 5, with V trimmed by 7 bases and J by 2 bases. According to the germline V gene, CDR1 reads MNHNS and CDR2 reads SASEGT. Its CDR3 holds 15 amino acids, cysteine through phenylalanine. Only the CDR3 DNA stays, 45 bases, in frame from base 1. These data were also filed under a second study, of human thymus T cells. From the second report: Donors were immunologically healthy infants undergoing open corrective cardiac surgery for congenital heart defects in Finland. Thymus tissue was obtained as surgical resects removed during corrective cardiac surgery. Biased V and J gene segment usage appeared to be present in both thymic and peripheral blood repertoires. The related research found that thymic TCR repertoires overlapped highly between unrelated individuals. TCR alpha and beta repertoires from fewer than ten infant thymus samples and four related peripheral blood samples were characterized in the study. Donor ages ranged from roughly 7 to 244 days, and the cohort comprised 5 to 7 male and two female infants. Thymocytes were released mechanically from tissue and stored at -70 °C as pellets of roughly 9-31 million cells. A QIAsymphony instrument was used to extract genomic DNA from frozen cell pellets. The immunoSEQ multiplex PCR assay was used to amplify the TCRB and TCRAD loci from a standardized amount of quality-controlled genomic DNA. Amplicons spanned the V(D)J region at a length sufficient to cover the CDR3 and identify V and J genes. The amplicons were sequenced on an Illumina platform via the commercial immunoSEQ service. Primer bias and sequencing errors were corrected as previously described, and TCRAD and TCRB definitions were based on the IMGT database. The repertoires were analysed using immunoSEQ Analyzer 3.0 and VDJTools for basic statistics, V/J segment usage, diversity estimates, rarefaction and pairwise overlap. Diversity was estimated with Chao1, ChaoE, Efron-Thisted, Shannon and inverse Simpson indices, and also on datasets down-sampled to the smallest sample. Repertoire overlap was determined by strict matching of CDR3 nucleotide sequence, V gene and J gene, and Jaccard-based multidimensional scaling clustering was applied. On average, thymus samples gave 650,000 to 1,000,000 unique TCRB clonotypes, whereas blood samples gave roughly 80,000.

The receptor chain draws on TRBV6-1 and TRBJ2-5, and TRBD2 matches 12 of the central bases. This TCR was sampled from a boy under two years old with a congenital heart defect. Donor details come from another sample of the same person, matched by shared clones. Input material: thymocytes. The DNA sequence is TGTGCCAGCAACTTTGGACTAGCGGGACAAGAGACCCAGTACTTC. It codes for CASNFGLAGQETQYF.